This TCR beta chain derives from a study of glioma-infiltrating T cells after dendritic cell vaccination. Study details: Samples are from glioblastoma patients in Phase I and II dendritic cell vaccine trials. Findings of the study overall: Higher TCR clonality did not directly relate to longer survival.

The CDR3 covers 14 residues. Trimming left V 7 bases short and J 3 bases short, with 15 bases between. Germline CDR1 and CDR2: WSHSY and SAAADI. On this clone itself: The antigen is unknown.

TCRdb keeps only in-frame clones here, not all; method: immunoSEQ multiplex PCR. Among some 100,000 clones listed, over 75% were seen once. The source of this sequence is a human donor with glioblastoma. The rearrangement uses TRBV10-2 and TRBJ1-2; a possible D gene is TRBD1 (6 bases). The material was blood, obtained before dendritic cell vaccination. CDR3 DNA: TGCGCCAGCACAGGGGCAGGGCCCTACTATGGCTACACCTTC. Translated: CASTGAGPYYGYTF.